This entry lists 21 T cell receptor beta chains sequenced from one sample in a study of cytomegalovirus exposure and HLA in healthy donors. The PCR made use of 60 Vbeta and 13 Jbeta primers. TCRdb's copy holds only in-frame clones and misses some; the assay was immunoSEQ multiplex PCR. The sample shows over 150,000 clones, almost 75% of them seen only once. The sequencing sample was made of PBMCs. These receptors all stem from a woman in her thirties in good health and CMV-seropositive.

The chain couples TRBV4-2 to TRBJ1-5; D perhaps matches TRBD1 (6 bases). Germline V gene data show CDR1 as LGHNA and CDR2 as YNFKEQ. The V end lost 4 bases, the J end lost 0 bases, and 10 bases lay between the germline ends. The CDR3 length is 15 residues. CDR3 protein: CASSLGQYSNQPQHF. The CDR3 region has the DNA TGTGCCAGCAGCCTAGGACAGTATAGCAATCAGCCCCAGCATTTT.

The V gene is TRBV28, the J gene TRBJ1-1; D is unresolved. Germline-derived CDR1 and CDR2 are MDHEN and SYDVKM. The V end lost 7 bases, the J end lost 1 base, and 13 bases lay between the germline ends. There are 14 residues in the CDR3. The CDR3 DNA reads TGTGCCAGCACCACGCAGGCGGGGAACACTGAAGCTTTCTTT. Encoded protein: CASTTQAGNTEAFF.

The chain couples TRBV7-2 to TRBJ2-1, with D possibly matching TRBD2 (7 bases). This CDR3 has 14 residues. The germline CDR1 and CDR2 sequences are SGHTA and FQGNSA. Trimming took off 1 base at V and 9 bases at J, with 13 bases between the two ends. The CDR3 is CASSLDWRGPEQFF. In nucleotides, the CDR3 is TGTGCCAGCAGCTTAGATTGGCGGGGGCCTGAGCAGTTCTTC.

The rearrangement uses TRBV11-2 and TRBJ2-1; TRBD2 agrees at 9 bases. The CDR3 is made up of 15 amino acids. The V segment lost 2 bases and the J segment 1 base; nucleotides outside the gene matches: 0. Looked up from germline, CDR1 is SGHAT and CDR2 is FQNNGV. CDR3 sequence: CASSLSGRSYNEQFF. In nucleotides, the CDR3 is TGTGCCAGCAGCTTAAGCGGGAGGTCCTACAATGAGCAGTTCTTC.

This clone showed up just a few times. The rearrangement uses TRBV7-9 and TRBJ2-7; weak D call: TRBD1 (5 bases). CDR1 and CDR2 from the germline V gene are SEHNR and FQNEAQ (reference sequence). The CDR3 totals 12 residues. Between the trimmed V and J ends, which lost 4 bases and 7 bases, there was a span of 11 bases. CDR3 residues: CASSSGKWEQYF. The CDR3 DNA reads TGTGCCAGCAGCTCAGGGAAATGGGAGCAGTACTTC.

The chain uses TRBV7-9 and TRBJ2-7, with a tentative D call TRBD2 (5 bases). V shed 5 bases and J shed 7 bases, with 12 bases lying between them. This CDR3 region has 12 residues. Per the germline V gene, CDR1 is SEHNR and CDR2 is FQNEAQ (reference sequence). CDR3 in amino acids: CASSPSWGEQYF. DNA of the CDR3: TGTGCCAGCAGCCCTAGCTGGGGTGAGCAGTACTTC.

J is TRBJ1-5 and V is TRBV29-1, with D possibly matching TRBD1 (6 bases). The germline CDR1 and CDR2 sequences are SQVTM and ANQGSEA. The ends were cut back, 4 bases at V and 6 bases at J, with 13 bases in the middle. The CDR3 is made up of 13 amino acids. CDR3: CSVGGGWGQPQHF. CDR3 nucleotide sequence: TGCAGCGTTGGCGGGGGCTGGGGTCAGCCCCAGCATTTT. Full variable domain (rest looked up from reference TRBV29-1 and TRBJ1-5): SAVISQKPSRDICQRGTSLTIQCQVDSQVTMMFWYRQQPGQSLTLIATANQGSEATYESGFVIDKFPISRPNLTFSTLTVSNMSPEDSSIYLCSVGGGWGQPQHFGDGTRLSIL.

V usage is TRBV5-6 and J usage is TRBJ1-1; a weak D match, TRBD1 (5 bases). The CDR3 covers 11 residues. V was cut by 1 base and J by 8 bases, with 6 bases left in between. CDR1 is SGHDT, CDR2 YYEEEE, per germline. The CDR3 here is CASSLRGEAFF. The CDR3 DNA reads as TGTGCCAGCAGCTTGCGGGGGGAAGCTTTCTTT.

This clone has just one count. The chain couples TRBV11-3 to TRBJ2-1; the match to TRBD2 covers 7 bases. The trim removed 3 bases at V and 6 bases at J, leaving 2 bases unmatched. There are 13 residues in the CDR3. Germline V CDR1 and CDR2: SGHNT, YENEEA. CDR3 protein: CASSFGRTNEQFF. CDR3 nucleotides: TGTGCCAGCAGCTTCGGGAGGACCAATGAGCAGTTCTTC. Looking up the rest from reference TRBV11-3 and TRBJ2-1 gives the full variable domain: EAGVVQSPRYKIIEKKQPVAFWCNPISGHNTLYWYLQNLGQGPELLIRYENEEAVDDSQLPKDRFSAERLKGVDSTLKIQPAELGDSAVYLCASSFGRTNEQFFGPGTRLTVL.

The chain couples TRBV18 to TRBJ2-7, with D possibly being TRBD2 (6 bases). This CDR3 is built from 15 residues. The germline CDR1 and CDR2 sequences are KGHSH and LQKENI. Deletions cut 6 bases from V and 3 bases from J, with 18 bases between. CDR3 bases: TGTGCCAGCTCCCCTGCAGGAGGGGAAGTCTACGAGCAGTACTTC. As protein: CASSPAGGEVYEQYF.

The table lists this clone with a few counts. V and J are TRBV5-4 and TRBJ2-2, with 8 bases that match TRBD1. CDR1 SGHNT and CDR2 YYREEE come from the germline V gene (reference sequence). The CDR3 has 16 residues. V shed 2 bases, J shed 3 bases, and the junction held 6 bases outside the gene matches. CDR3 DNA sequence: TGTGCCAGCAGCTTAACAGGGGGAGTACACACCGGGGAGCTGTTTTTT. It codes for CASSLTGGVHTGELFF.

The CDR3 region has the DNA TGTGCCCCGGACAAAGAGCTCTACGAGCAGTACTTC. It is translated as CAPDKELYEQYF. The chain employs TRBV28 and TRBJ2-5, with D possibly matching TRBD1 (5 bases). The J call may be faulty, since TRBJ2-7 better matches the DNA end. This CDR3 is 12 amino acids long. Germline V CDR1 and CDR2: MDHEN, SYDVKM.

The rearrangement uses TRBV2 and TRBJ2-7; 7 bases are a match to TRBD1. The length of the CDR3 is 14 residues. V lost 6 bases and J lost 0; bases outside the gene matches: 5. CDR1 is SNHLY and CDR2 is FYNNEI in the germline V gene. The CDR3 spells CASSFRDSSYEQYF. The CDR3 DNA reads as TGTGCCAGCAGCTTCCGGGACAGCTCCTACGAGCAGTACTTC. Together with reference TRBV2 and TRBJ2-7, the CDR3 gives the full variable domain: EPEVTQTPSHQVTQMGQEVILRCVPISNHLYFYWYRQILGQKVEFLVSFYNNEISEKSEIFDDQFSVERPDGSNFTLKIRSTKLEDSAMYFCASSFRDSSYEQYFGPGTRLTVT.

The chain combines TRBV5-1 with TRBJ2-7; no reliable D call. The V and J ends lost 0 bases and 4 bases respectively, with 11 bases between them. The CDR3 loop spans 14 amino acids. The germline CDR1 and CDR2 sequences are SGHRS and YFSETQ. CDR3 loop: CASSLGANPYEQYF. The CDR3 DNA reads as TGCGCCAGCAGCTTGGGGGCGAATCCGTACGAGCAGTACTTC. Based on the CDR3 plus reference TRBV5-1 and TRBJ2-7, the full variable domain is KAGVTQTPRYLIKTRGQQVTLSCSPISGHRSVSWYQQTPGQGLQFLFEYFSETQRNKGNFPGRFSGRQFSNSRSEMNVSTLELGDSALYLCASSLGANPYEQYFGPGTRLTVT.

The chain combines TRBV4-1 with TRBJ1-1; the D is unclear. Germline V gene sequence: CDR1 MGHRA, CDR2 YSYEKL. V lost 2 bases, J lost 5 bases, and 9 bases lay in between. This CDR3 has 13 residues. CDR3 sequence reads: CASSQREKTEAFF. The DNA for the CDR3 is TGCGCCAGCAGCCAACGGGAAAAGACTGAAGCTTTCTTT.

This clone has just a few counts. The chain is built from TRBV5-1 and TRBJ1-4; 10 nucleotides line up with TRBD1. CDR1 is SGHRS, CDR2 YFSETQ, per germline. Unmatched junction bases numbered 6, after V lost 4 bases and J lost 6 bases. The CDR3 consists of 15 residues. CDR3 sequence reads: CASSPTGTGDEKLFF. The CDR3 DNA sequence: TGCGCCAGCAGCCCGACCGGGACAGGGGATGAAAAACTGTTTTTT.

CDR3 residues: CASSPQTGNTEAFF. CDR3 DNA: TGTGCCAGCAGCCCCCAGACGGGGAACACTGAAGCTTTCTTT. This rearrangement joins TRBV7-2 to TRBJ1-1; no clear D gene. Trimming shortened V by 5 bases and J by 1 base, and 11 bases separated the two germline ends. The CDR3 has 14 residues. Per germline, CDR1 SGHTA and CDR2 FQGNSA.

The chain links TRBV14 to TRBJ1-3; perhaps TRBD1 as D (5 bases). Germline V gives CDR1 SGHDN, CDR2 FVKESK. The CDR3 contains 14 residues. Trimming took off 4 bases at V and 0 bases at J, with 7 bases between the two ends. The CDR3 loop reads CASSPGYSGNTIYF. The CDR3 nucleotides are TGTGCCAGCAGCCCAGGGTACTCTGGAAACACCATATATTTT. The full variable domain, in which reference TRBV14 and TRBJ1-3 provide the parts outside the CDR3, is EAGVTQFPSHSVIEKGQTVTLRCDPISGHDNLYWYRRVMGKEIKFLLHFVKESKQDESGMPNNRFLAERTGGTYSTLKVQPAELEDSGVYFCASSPGYSGNTIYFGEGSWLTVV.

Concerning this clone: Other nucleotide sequences from this sample produce the same CDR3. The chain is built from TRBV4-1 and TRBJ2-7; TRBD1 is a possible D gene (5 bases). Germline CDR1 is MGHRA and CDR2 is YSYEKL. The V end was cut by 0 bases, the J end by 3 bases, with 12 bases between. The CDR3 has 15 residues. The CDR3 is CASSQEGAVYYEQYF. CDR3 sequence (DNA): TGCGCCAGCAGCCAAGAAGGGGCCGTTTACTACGAGCAGTACTTC.

V usage is TRBV19 and J usage is TRBJ2-7; D might be TRBD2 (6 bases). Per the germline V gene, CDR1 is LNHDA and CDR2 is SQIVND (reference sequence). The CDR3 has 13 residues. Trimming stripped 8 bases from V and 5 bases from J, with 16 bases between. This CDR3 is CASHQGGSHEQYF. CDR3 DNA: TGTGCCAGTCACCAAGGAGGGTCCCACGAGCAGTACTTC.

The chain couples TRBV11-2 to TRBJ1-1; 8 bases are a match to TRBD1. CDR1 and CDR2 (germline): SGHAT, FQNNGV. J was trimmed by 5 bases and V by 2 bases; bases with no gene match: 10. There are 16 residues in the CDR3. The CDR3 sequence is CASSLKAGGSETEAFF. CDR3 bases: TGTGCCAGCAGCTTAAAGGCAGGGGGCTCTGAGACTGAAGCTTTCTTT.